These T cell receptor beta chains were read from a single sample in a study of T cells in localized non-small cell lung cancer. Data came from immunoSEQ multiplex PCR; TCRdb stores just in-frame clones and leaves some out. This sample carries about 35,000 clones, about four fifths of them seen once, and the ten largest clones take 15% to 20%. Sequencing used peripheral blood, obtained before any cancer treatment. The receptor set was obtained from a male donor older than 55 with stage III squamous cell lung carcinoma. The CDR3 runs from the conserved cysteine through the conserved F or W. The D gene is left open where the match is weak. Size is stated for part of the rows, as once, few or many counts, or as a class when the clone is expanded.

D gene,clone size,V gene,J gene,CDR3 protein,CDR3 DNA
.,.,TRBV6-5,TRBJ1-2,CASRSPGARGYGYTF,TGTGCCAGCAGGTCCCCAGGGGCGCGTGGCTATGGCTACACCTTC
.,few,TRBV7-9,TRBJ2-1,CASSFSTGVILGTYNEQFF,TGTGCCAGCAGCTTCTCAACGGGAGTCATTCTAGGCACCTACAATGAGCAGTTCTTC
.,.,TRBV30,TRBJ2-3,CAWSEPGGTDTQYF,TGTGCCTGGAGTGAGCCCGGGGGCACAGATACGCAGTATTTT
.,.,TRBV9,TRBJ1-2,CASSVDFGPGYYGYTF,TGTGCCAGCAGCGTAGATTTTGGTCCGGGCTACTATGGCTACACCTTC
.,.,TRBV7-9,TRBJ2-3,CASSLGQGNEDTQYF,TGTGCCAGCAGCTTAGGGCAGGGGAATGAAGATACGCAGTATTTT
.,.,TRBV5-1,TRBJ2-1,CASSLVRGAVEQFF,TGCGCCAGCAGCTTGGTCCGGGGGGCGGTTGAGCAGTTCTTC
.,.,TRBV18,TRBJ1-1,CASSPRAGELMGTEAFF,TGTGCCAGCTCACCACGGGCAGGGGAATTGATGGGCACTGAAGCTTTCTTT
.,.,TRBV5-1,TRBJ2-3,CASRPGTDTTDTQYF,TGCGCCAGCAGACCTGGGACGGATACTACAGATACGCAGTATTTT
.,once,TRBV6-5,TRBJ1-1,CATLGQGNTEAFF,TGTGCCACCCTCGGGCAGGGGAACACTGAAGCTTTCTTT
.,.,TRBV11-3,TRBJ2-7,CASSFRKDGPYEQYF,TGTGCCAGCAGCTTTCGCAAGGACGGGCCCTACGAGCAGTACTTC
TRBD2,.,TRBV27,TRBJ2-7,CASSLRGRAYEQYF,TGTGCCAGCAGTTTACGAGGGAGGGCCTACGAGCAGTACTTC
.,.,TRBV5-6,TRBJ1-4,CASSLANNEKLFF,TGTGCCAGCAGCTTGGCAAATAATGAAAAACTGTTTTTT
.,few,TRBV6-1,TRBJ1-2,CASSEVPIANYGYTF,TGTGCCAGCAGTGAAGTGCCAATAGCTAACTATGGCTACACCTTC
.,.,TRBV7-6,TRBJ2-2,CASRRQNTGELFF,TGTGCCAGCAGACGACAGAACACCGGGGAGCTGTTTTTT
.,.,TRBV7-2,TRBJ1-4,CASSLSRGGEKLFF,TGTGCCAGCAGCTTAAGTCGAGGGGGTGAAAAACTGTTTTTT
.,.,TRBV2,TRBJ1-5,CASSVGRISIRRQPQHF,TGTGCCAGCAGTGTTGGCAGGATCTCTATCCGGAGGCAGCCCCAGCATTTT
.,.,TRBV13,TRBJ2-5,CASSPRPIETQYF,TGTGCCAGCAGTCCCCGACCGATAGAGACCCAGTACTTC
.,.,TRBV5-1,TRBJ2-7,CASSLPDGYEQYF,TGCGCCAGCAGCTTGCCGGACGGCTACGAGCAGTACTTC
.,.,TRBV15,TRBJ1-1,CATSRDGVGPAEAFF,TGTGCCACCAGCAGAGATGGAGTGGGGCCAGCTGAAGCTTTCTTT
.,.,TRBV18,TRBJ2-7,CASSREDEQYF,TGTGCCAGTTCCAGGGAGGACGAGCAGTACTTC
.,.,TRBV10-2,TRBJ2-7,CASSFNSYEQYF,TGCGCCAGCAGCTTCAATTCCTACGAGCAGTACTTC
TRBD2,few,TRBV4-1,TRBJ2-7,CASSQVDSGRKEQYF,TGCGCCAGCAGCCAAGTGGATAGCGGGAGGAAAGAGCAGTACTTC
.,.,TRBV4-2,TRBJ2-1,CASSQEIGQYNEQFF,TGTGCCAGCAGCCAAGAGATTGGACAGTACAATGAGCAGTTCTTC
.,.,TRBV5-1,TRBJ1-1,CASSLGQGIMNTEAFF,TGCGCCAGCAGCTTGGGGCAGGGGATAATGAACACTGAAGCTTTCTTT
.,.,TRBV11-1,TRBJ1-1,CASSKPRGRRAFF,TGTGCCAGCAGCAAACCGCGGGGTCGGCGGGCTTTCTTT
.,.,TRBV4-1,TRBJ1-4,CASSQERSTLFF,TGCGCCAGCAGCCAAGAACGGTCGACCCTGTTTTTT
.,.,TRBV10-1,TRBJ2-1,CASSELRGRVYNEQFF,TGCGCCAGCAGTGAGCTACGGGGGCGAGTCTACAATGAGCAGTTCTTC
.,few,TRBV29-1,TRBJ1-1,CSVGQGRNTEAFF,TGCAGCGTTGGGCAGGGGAGGAACACTGAAGCTTTCTTT
.,.,TRBV2,TRBJ2-1,CAEGVNEQFF,TGTGCCGAGGGGGTGAATGAGCAGTTCTTC
.,few,TRBV7-9,TRBJ1-1,CASSLDLGWTEAFF,TGTGCCAGCAGCTTAGATCTGGGGTGGACTGAAGCTTTCTTT
.,.,TRBV11-2,TRBJ1-1,CASSSPMTVNTEAFF,TGTGCCAGCAGCTCCCCAATGACAGTGAACACTGAAGCTTTCTTT
.,.,TRBV29-1,TRBJ2-5,CSVGAAAGTQYF,TGCAGCGTGGGGGCAGCGGCGGGGACCCAGTACTTC
.,.,TRBV27,TRBJ1-5,CASRMKVTALGQPQHF,TGTGCCAGCAGGATGAAAGTCACAGCGCTAGGACAGCCCCAGCATTTT
.,.,TRBV5-4,TRBJ1-3,CASSTGNGNTIYF,TGTGCCAGCAGCACCGGCAACGGAAACACCATATATTTT
TRBD2,.,TRBV7-6,TRBJ2-1,CASSLGGGFYNEQFF,TGTGCCAGCAGCTTAGGGGGGGGGTTCTACAATGAGCAGTTCTTC
.,once,TRBV19,TRBJ2-2,CASSIDPGVRGGELFF,TGTGCCAGTAGTATAGATCCGGGGGTGAGAGGCGGGGAGCTGTTTTTT
.,.,TRBV2,TRBJ2-2,CASSEVPRDTGELFF,TGTGCCAGCAGTGAAGTCCCCAGGGACACCGGGGAGCTGTTTTTT
TRBD1,.,TRBV5-1,TRBJ2-3,CASSTTGGFYTQYF,TGCGCCAGCAGCACGACAGGGGGGTTTTATACGCAGTATTTT
TRBD1,.,TRBV2,TRBJ1-2,CASSFDRGDYGYTF,TGTGCCAGCAGCTTCGACAGGGGCGACTATGGCTACACCTTC
.,.,TRBV5-4,TRBJ2-1,CASSQLSGSDNEQFF,TGTGCCAGCAGCCAGCTTAGCGGATCTGACAATGAGCAGTTCTTC
.,.,TRBV7-2,TRBJ2-2,CASSLVGGANTGELFF,TGTGCCAGCAGCTTAGTAGGCGGGGCGAACACCGGGGAGCTGTTTTTT
.,.,TRBV27,TRBJ2-3,CASKGGAGLKQYF,TGTGCCAGCAAAGGGGGAGCGGGGTTGAAGCAGTATTTT
.,.,TRBV19,TRBJ1-4,CASRRGGATNEKLFF,TGTGCCAGTAGAAGAGGGGGGGCAACTAATGAAAAACTGTTTTTT
TRBD1,.,TRBV30,TRBJ2-7,CAWKGQGALYEQYF,TGTGCCTGGAAGGGACAGGGGGCCCTCTACGAGCAGTACTTC
.,few,TRBV5-1,TRBJ2-3,CASSLAAGTDTQYF,TGCGCCAGCAGCTTGGCTGCTGGGACAGATACGCAGTATTTT
.,.,TRBV5-1,TRBJ2-1,CASSLGPEQFF,TGCGCCAGCAGCCTAGGACCGGAGCAGTTCTTC
.,.,TRBV29-1,TRBJ1-2,CSVDGGGYTF,TGCAGCGTTGATGGAGGGGGCTACACCTTC
.,.,TRBV28,TRBJ2-7,CASSLPPSYEQYF,TGTGCCAGCAGTTTGCCCCCTAGTTACGAGCAGTACTTC